This T cell receptor (beta chain) was captured in a study of T-cell reconstitution after alpha-beta-depleted transplantation in children. A TCRbeta library incorporating unique molecular identifiers was prepared. TCRdb fed the PCR reads into MiXCR, producing one record per CDR3 protein. This sample has approximately 250,000 distinct CDR3 sequences, with around 9.7% found just once. This clonotype was observed at least ten times. The CDR3 totals 16 residues. Germline V CDR1 and CDR2: SEHNR, FQNEAQ (reference sequence). V shed 3 bases and J shed 4 bases, with 16 bases lying between them. Sequenced material: PBMCs from the stem cell graft donor, taken from the stem cell graft. The sequence came from a human donor who donated a stem cell graft to a child with SCID. V is TRBV7-9 and J is TRBJ1-3; D not certain. This CDR3 reads CASSFGRQYSGNTIYF. The CDR3 DNA reads TGTGCCAGCAGCTTTGGCAGGCAGTACTCCGGAAACACCATATATTTT.